This T cell receptor (beta chain) comes out of a study of breast tumors, draining lymph nodes, adjacent tissues. V trimming: 5 bases; J trimming: 2 bases; junction bases outside the gene matches: 3. Germline V lookup: CDR1 MNHNS, CDR2 SASEGT. The CDR3 consists of 15 residues. The lymph nodes were axillary draining lymph nodes from breast cancer patients. TCRdb itself ran the multiplex PCR reads through MiXCR, one entry per CDR3 protein. Altogether about 130,000 distinct CDR3 sequences are present, approximately 21% being singletons, with the ten largest covering roughly 2.2%. The specimen sequenced was axillary lymph node tissue. V usage is TRBV6-1 and J usage is TRBJ2-6, with 7 positions matching TRBD1. The sequence was collected from a female donor with breast cancer. Some clones in this sample may be carry-over from other donors' samples. CDR3 in amino acids: CASSTQGAGANVLTF. In DNA form, the CDR3 reads TGTGCCAGCAGTACCCAGGGGGCTGGGGCCAACGTCCTGACTTTC.